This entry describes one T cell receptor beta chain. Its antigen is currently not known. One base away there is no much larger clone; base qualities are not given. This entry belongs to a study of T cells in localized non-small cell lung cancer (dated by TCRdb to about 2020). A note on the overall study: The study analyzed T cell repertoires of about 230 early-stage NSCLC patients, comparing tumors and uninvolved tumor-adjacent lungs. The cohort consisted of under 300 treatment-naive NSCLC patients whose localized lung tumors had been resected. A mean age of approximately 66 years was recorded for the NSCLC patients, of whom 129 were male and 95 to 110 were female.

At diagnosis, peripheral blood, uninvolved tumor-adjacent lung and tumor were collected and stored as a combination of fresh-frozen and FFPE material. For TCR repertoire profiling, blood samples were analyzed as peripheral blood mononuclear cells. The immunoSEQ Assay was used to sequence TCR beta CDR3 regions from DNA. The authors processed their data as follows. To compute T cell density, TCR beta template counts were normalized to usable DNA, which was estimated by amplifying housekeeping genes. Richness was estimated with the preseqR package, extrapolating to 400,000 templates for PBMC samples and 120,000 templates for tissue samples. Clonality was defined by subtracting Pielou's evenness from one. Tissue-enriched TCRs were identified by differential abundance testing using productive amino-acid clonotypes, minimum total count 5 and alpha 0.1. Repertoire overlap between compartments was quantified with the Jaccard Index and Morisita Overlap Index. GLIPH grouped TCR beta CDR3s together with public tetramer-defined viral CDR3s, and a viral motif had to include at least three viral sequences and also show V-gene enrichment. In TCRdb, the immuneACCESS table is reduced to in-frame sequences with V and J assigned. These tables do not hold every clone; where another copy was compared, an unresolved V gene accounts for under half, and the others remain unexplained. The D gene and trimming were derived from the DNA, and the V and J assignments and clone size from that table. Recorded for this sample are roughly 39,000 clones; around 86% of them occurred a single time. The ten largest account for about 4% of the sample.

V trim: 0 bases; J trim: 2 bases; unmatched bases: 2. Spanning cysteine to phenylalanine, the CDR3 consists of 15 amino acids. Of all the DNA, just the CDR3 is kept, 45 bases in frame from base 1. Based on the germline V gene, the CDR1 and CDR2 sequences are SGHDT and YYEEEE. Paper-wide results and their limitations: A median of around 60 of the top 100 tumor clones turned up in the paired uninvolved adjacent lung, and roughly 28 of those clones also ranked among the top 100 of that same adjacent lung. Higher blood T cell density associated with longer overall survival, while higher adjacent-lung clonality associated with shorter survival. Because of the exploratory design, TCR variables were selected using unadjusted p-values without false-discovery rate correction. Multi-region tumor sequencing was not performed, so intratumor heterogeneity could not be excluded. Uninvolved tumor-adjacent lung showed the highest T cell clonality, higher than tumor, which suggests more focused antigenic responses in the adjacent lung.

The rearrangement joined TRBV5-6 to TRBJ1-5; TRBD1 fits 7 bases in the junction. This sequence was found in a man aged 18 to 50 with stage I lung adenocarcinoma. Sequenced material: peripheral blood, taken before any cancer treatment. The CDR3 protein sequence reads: CASSLEGAGNQPQHF. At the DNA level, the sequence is TGTGCCAGCAGCTTGGAGGGGGCAGGCAATCAGCCCCAGCATTTT. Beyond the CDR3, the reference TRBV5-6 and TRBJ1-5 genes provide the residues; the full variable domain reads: DAGVTQSPTHLIKTRGQQVTLRCSPKSGHDTVSWYQQALGQGPQFIFQYYEEEERQRGNFPDRFSGHQFPNYSSELNVNALLLGDSALYLCASSLEGAGNQPQHFGDGTRLSIL.